Listed below are T cell receptor beta chains from one sample, sequenced in a study of shared clonotypes between healthy human individuals. Profiling relied on immunoSEQ multiplex PCR, and the TCRdb table lists in-frame clones only, not all of them. In the table there are about 2.1 million clones, 80% to 95% of which are singletons. Sequencing was done on a sample of naive CD8+ T cells from PBMCs. The receptors come from a man aged 18 to 30 in good health. Some clones in this sample may be carry-over from other donors' samples. CDR3s include the opening cysteine and the closing phenylalanine or tryptophan. A D gene is named only where the DNA matches it firmly. The size of a clone is reported for some rows only, either as once, few or many, or as a class for expanded clones.

clone size	V gene	J gene	D gene	CDR3 DNA	CDR3 protein
NA	TRBV27	TRBJ2-1	TRBD2	TGTGCCAGCAGTTTATTGCTAGCGGTCAATGAGCAGTTCTTC	CASSLLLAVNEQFF
NA	TRBV28	TRBJ2-3	NA	TGTGCCAGCAGTCCCCCGCGTGCCCACCACACAGATACGCAGTATTTT	CASSPPRAHHTDTQYF
NA	TRBV7-9	TRBJ1-1	NA	TGTGCCAGCAGCGTAGACAGCTTCTCTGAAGCTTTCTTT	CASSVDSFSEAFF
NA	TRBV25-1	TRBJ2-2	NA	TGTGCCAGCAGCCTGACAGTCACCGGGGAGCTGTTTTTT	CASSLTVTGELFF
NA	TRBV27	TRBJ2-5	NA	TGTGCCAGCAGTAACCAAGCCATACAGGGCCCCCTCCAAGAGACCCAGTACTTC	CASSNQAIQGPLQETQYF
NA	TRBV27	TRBJ2-1	NA	TGTGCCAGCAGGACAGCGTACAATGAGCAGTTCTTC	CASRTAYNEQFF
NA	TRBV19	TRBJ1-1	TRBD1	TGTGCCAGTAGTTTGGACAGGATGAACACTGAAGCTTTCTTT	CASSLDRMNTEAFF
NA	TRBV6-5	TRBJ1-1	NA	TGTGCCAGCTTCCTTTACCCGGGTTTTTTCTTT	CASFLYPGFFF
NA	TRBV7-8	TRBJ2-6	NA	TGTGCCAGCAGCTTCTTTATATCTGGGGCCAACGTCCTGACTTTC	CASSFFISGANVLTF
NA	TRBV6-4	TRBJ2-1	TRBD2	TGTGCCAGCAGTAGGACTAGCGGGAGTTCCTACAATGAGCAGTTCTTC	CASSRTSGSSYNEQFF
NA	TRBV11-2	TRBJ2-7	NA	TGTGCCAGCAGCTGGGACTTGGGCTACGAGCAGTACTTC	CASSWDLGYEQYF
NA	TRBV10-1	TRBJ1-2	TRBD1	TGCGCCAGCAGCTTGGACAGGGCTAGTGGCTACACCTTC	CASSLDRASGYTF
NA	TRBV6-1	TRBJ2-3	NA	TGTGCCAGCAGTGAACCCCGAAGGTCCACAGATACGCAGTATTTT	CASSEPRRSTDTQYF
NA	TRBV5-1	TRBJ1-5	NA	TGCGCCAGCAGCTTGGGGGCAGATGGAAATCAGCCCCAGCATTTT	CASSLGADGNQPQHF
NA	TRBV19	TRBJ2-1	NA	TGTGCCAGTAGTGCTACCTTAACAGTGATCAATGAGCAGTTCTTC	CASSATLTVINEQFF
NA	TRBV7-3	TRBJ2-1	NA	TGTGCCAGCAGCCTGGACAGCCGTTGGAATGAGCAGTTCTTC	CASSLDSRWNEQFF
NA	TRBV7-6	TRBJ2-3	NA	TGTGCCAGCAGCTGGTTTAGGGGGGACTCGGCTCTACCCGACACAGATACGCAGTATTTT	CASSWFRGDSALPDTDTQYF
NA	TRBV19	TRBJ1-2	NA	TGTGCCAGTAGGACGATTGGGGGGCTCGGAAACTATGGCTACACCTTC	CASRTIGGLGNYGYTF
NA	TRBV28	TRBJ2-7	NA	TGTGCCAGCAGTCTGCTTCTCCAGGGAAACGAGCAGTACTTC	CASSLLLQGNEQYF
NA	TRBV11-3	TRBJ1-1	NA	TGTGCCAGCAGCTTAGACGTTAGGCCTCGGGCTGAAGCTTTCTTT	CASSLDVRPRAEAFF
NA	TRBV7-9	TRBJ1-1	NA	TGTGCCAGCAGCTTGAACCAGGGCGGCACTGAAGCTTTCTTT	CASSLNQGGTEAFF
NA	TRBV27	TRBJ1-4	TRBD1	TGTGCCAGCAGATCCGCCGGGACAGGGGAAGCAACTAATGAAAAACTGTTTTTT	CASRSAGTGEATNEKLFF
NA	TRBV7-9	TRBJ1-4	TRBD1	TGTGCCAGCAGCCCAAACCCGACAGGGCGGGAAAAACTGTTTTTT	CASSPNPTGREKLFF
NA	TRBV27	TRBJ1-2	TRBD1	TGTGCCAGCAGAATAGGGGGTAGGGGGCGCGGCTATGGCTACACCTTC	CASRIGGRGRGYGYTF
NA	TRBV27	TRBJ2-1	NA	TGTGCCAGCAGTGAATGGGACCCATACAATGAGCAGTTCTTC	CASSEWDPYNEQFF
NA	TRBV10-1	TRBJ2-6	NA	TGCGCCAGCTGGAGACACTCCTCTGGGGCCAACGTCCTGACTTTC	CASWRHSSGANVLTF
NA	TRBV5-6	TRBJ2-1	NA	TGTGCCAGCAGCTCTTTCGGGTCCTACAATGAGCAGTTCTTC	CASSSFGSYNEQFF
NA	TRBV27	TRBJ2-7	TRBD1	TGTGCCAGCAGTTTATTGCAGGGGGTAGACGAGCAGTACTTC	CASSLLQGVDEQYF
NA	TRBV4-2	TRBJ2-5	NA	TGTGCCAGCAGCCAACTAACATCCGGCGAGTTGGAAGAGACCCAGTACTTC	CASSQLTSGELEETQYF
NA	TRBV27	TRBJ2-7	NA	TGTGCCAGCACCTCGACCTCGGGACAAAAATACGAGCAGTACTTC	CASTSTSGQKYEQYF
NA	TRBV5-6	TRBJ2-1	TRBD2	TGTGCCAGCACTCTAGCGGGGTCTTACAATGAGCAGTTCTTC	CASTLAGSYNEQFF
once	TRBV9	TRBJ2-5	NA	TGTGCCAGCAGCTCGAGGGAGCGCCTGGTGGAGACCCAGTACTTC	CASSSRERLVETQYF
NA	TRBV7-9	TRBJ1-6	TRBD1	TGTGCCAGCAGCTCAACTACAGGGGGGAATTCACCCCTCCACTTT	CASSSTTGGNSPLHF
NA	TRBV13	TRBJ2-5	NA	TGTGCCAGCAGCCCTACCGTGGGGGCGATCAGGGAGACCCAGTACTTC	CASSPTVGAIRETQYF
NA	TRBV11-2	TRBJ2-5	NA	TGTGCCAGCAGCTTAGAGGCACAGGGCCAAGAGACCCAGTACTTC	CASSLEAQGQETQYF
NA	TRBV27	TRBJ1-5	NA	TGTGCCAGCAGTCCTTATGAGAATCAGCCCCAGCATTTT	CASSPYENQPQHF
NA	TRBV5-1	TRBJ2-1	NA	TGCGCCAGCAGCGCAGAAGGGGCCTACAATGAGCAGTTCTTC	CASSAEGAYNEQFF
NA	TRBV7-3	TRBJ2-6	TRBD1	TGTGCCAGCAGCCCCCGACAGGGTTCTGGGGCTGGGGCCAACGTCCTGACTTTC	CASSPRQGSGAGANVLTF
NA	TRBV7-2	TRBJ1-3	NA	TGTGCCAGCAGCGTGATCTCTGGAAACACCATATATTTT	CASSVISGNTIYF
once	TRBV29-1	TRBJ2-7	NA	TGCAGCGTTGAAGGCAGGGAAACCTACGAGCAGTACTTC	CSVEGRETYEQYF